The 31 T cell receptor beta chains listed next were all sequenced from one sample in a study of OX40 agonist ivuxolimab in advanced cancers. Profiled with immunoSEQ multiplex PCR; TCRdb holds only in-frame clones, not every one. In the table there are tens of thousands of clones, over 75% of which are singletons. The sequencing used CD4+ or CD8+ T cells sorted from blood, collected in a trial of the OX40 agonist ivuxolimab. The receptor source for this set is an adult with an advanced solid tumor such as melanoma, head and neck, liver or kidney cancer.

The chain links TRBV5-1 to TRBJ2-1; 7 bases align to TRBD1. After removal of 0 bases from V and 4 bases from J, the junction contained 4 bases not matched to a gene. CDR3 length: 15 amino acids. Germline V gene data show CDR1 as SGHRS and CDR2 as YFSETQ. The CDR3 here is CASSLGDRFYNEQFF. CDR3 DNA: TGCGCCAGCAGCTTGGGGGACAGATTTTACAATGAGCAGTTCTTC.

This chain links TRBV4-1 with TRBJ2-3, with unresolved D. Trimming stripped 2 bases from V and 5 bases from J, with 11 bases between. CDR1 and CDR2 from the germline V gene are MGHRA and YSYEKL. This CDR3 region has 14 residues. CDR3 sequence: CASSQNPSGDTQYF. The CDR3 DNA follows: TGCGCCAGCAGCCAAAATCCGTCCGGAGATACGCAGTATTTT.

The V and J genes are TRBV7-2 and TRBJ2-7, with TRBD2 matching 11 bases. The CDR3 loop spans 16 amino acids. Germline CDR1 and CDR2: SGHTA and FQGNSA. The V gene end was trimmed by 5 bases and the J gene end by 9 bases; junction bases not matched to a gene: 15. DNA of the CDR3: TGTGCCAGCAGCCGCGAAACCGGGACTAGCGGTGTAAGGCAGTACTTC. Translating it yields CASSRETGTSGVRQYF. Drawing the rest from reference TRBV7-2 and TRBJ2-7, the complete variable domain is GAGVSQSPSNKVTEKGKDVELRCDPISGHTALYWYRQSLGQGLEFLIYFQGNSAPDKSGLPSDRFSAERTGGSVSTLTIQRTQQEDSAVYLCASSRETGTSGVRQYFGPGTRLTVT.

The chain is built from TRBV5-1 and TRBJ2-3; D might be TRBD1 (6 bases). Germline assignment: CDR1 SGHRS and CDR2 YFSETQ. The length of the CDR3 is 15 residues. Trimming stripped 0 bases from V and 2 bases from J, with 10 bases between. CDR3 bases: TGCGCCAGCAGCTTGGGACAGGCGATCACAGATACGCAGTATTTT. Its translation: CASSLGQAITDTQYF.

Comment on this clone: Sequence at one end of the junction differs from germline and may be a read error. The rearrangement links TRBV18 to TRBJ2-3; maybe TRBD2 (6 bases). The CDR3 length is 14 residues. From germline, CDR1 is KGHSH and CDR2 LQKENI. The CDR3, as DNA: TGTGCCAGCTCCTTCGGTAGCGGCACAAATACGCAGTATTTT. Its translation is CASSFGSGTNTQYF. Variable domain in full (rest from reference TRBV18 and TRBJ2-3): NAGVMQNPRHLVRRRGQEARLRCSPMKGHSHVYWYRQLPEEGLKFMVYLQKENIIDESGMPKERFSAEFPKEGPSILRIQQVVRGDSAAYFCASSFGSGTNTQYFGPGTRLTVL.

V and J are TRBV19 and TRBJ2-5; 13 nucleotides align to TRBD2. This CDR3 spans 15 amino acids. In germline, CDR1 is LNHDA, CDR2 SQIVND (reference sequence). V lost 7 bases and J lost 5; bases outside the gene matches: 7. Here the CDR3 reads CASTRTSGSLETQYF. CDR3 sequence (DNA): TGTGCCAGTACGCGGACTAGCGGGAGTTTGGAGACCCAGTACTTC.

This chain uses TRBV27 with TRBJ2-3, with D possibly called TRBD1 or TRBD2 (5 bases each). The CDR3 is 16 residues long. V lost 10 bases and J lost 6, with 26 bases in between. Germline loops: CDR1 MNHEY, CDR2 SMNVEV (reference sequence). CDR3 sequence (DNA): TGTGCCACCTCAAGAGGGACGGGCCTCCCGGTCGATACGCAGTATTTT. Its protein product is CATSRGTGLPVDTQYF.

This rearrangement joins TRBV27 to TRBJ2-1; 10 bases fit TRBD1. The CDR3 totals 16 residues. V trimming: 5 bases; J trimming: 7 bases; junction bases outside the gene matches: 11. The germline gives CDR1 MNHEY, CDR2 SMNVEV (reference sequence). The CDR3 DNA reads TGTGCCAGCAGTCCGGTTGACAGGGGGCCTCGGAATGAGCAGTTCTTC. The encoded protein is CASSPVDRGPRNEQFF.

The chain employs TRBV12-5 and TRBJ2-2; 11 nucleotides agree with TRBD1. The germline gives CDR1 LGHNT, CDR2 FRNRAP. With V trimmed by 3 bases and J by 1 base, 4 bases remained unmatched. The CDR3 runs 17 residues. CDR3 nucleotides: TGTGCTAGTGGTTTCCAAGGGACAGGGGGGAACACCGGGGAGCTGTTTTTT. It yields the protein CASGFQGTGGNTGELFF.

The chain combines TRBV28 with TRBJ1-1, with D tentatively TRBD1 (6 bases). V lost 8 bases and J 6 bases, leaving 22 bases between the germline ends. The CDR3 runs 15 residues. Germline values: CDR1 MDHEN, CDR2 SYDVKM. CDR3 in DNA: TGTGCCAGCTCCCGACAGGTTGCTAGTTGGGCTGAAGCTTTCTTT. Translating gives CASSRQVASWAEAFF.

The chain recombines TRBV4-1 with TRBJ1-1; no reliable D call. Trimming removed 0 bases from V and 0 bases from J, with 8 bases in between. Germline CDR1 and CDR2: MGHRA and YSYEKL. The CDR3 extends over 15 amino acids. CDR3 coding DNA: TGCGCCAGCAGCCAAGATATCCTGGTGAACACTGAAGCTTTCTTT. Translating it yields CASSQDILVNTEAFF.

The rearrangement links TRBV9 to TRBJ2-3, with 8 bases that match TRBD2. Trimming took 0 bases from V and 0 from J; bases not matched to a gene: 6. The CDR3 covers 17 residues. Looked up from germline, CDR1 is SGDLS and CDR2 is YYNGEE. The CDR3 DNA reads TGTGCCAGCAGCGTAGGTGGGCTAGCGGGTAGCACAGATACGCAGTATTTT. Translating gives CASSVGGLAGSTDTQYF. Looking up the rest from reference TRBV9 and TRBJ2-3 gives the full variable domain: DSGVTQTPKHLITATGQRVTLRCSPRSGDLSVYWYQQSLDQGLQFLIQYYNGEERAKGNILERFSAQQFPDLHSELNLSSLELGDSALYFCASSVGGLAGSTDTQYFGPGTRLTVL.

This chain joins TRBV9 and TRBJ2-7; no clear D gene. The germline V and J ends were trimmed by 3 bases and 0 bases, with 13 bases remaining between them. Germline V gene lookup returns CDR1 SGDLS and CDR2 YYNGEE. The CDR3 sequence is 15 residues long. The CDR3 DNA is TGTGCCAGCAGCGCAACCGGGTCAAGCTCCTACGAGCAGTACTTC. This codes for CASSATGSSSYEQYF.

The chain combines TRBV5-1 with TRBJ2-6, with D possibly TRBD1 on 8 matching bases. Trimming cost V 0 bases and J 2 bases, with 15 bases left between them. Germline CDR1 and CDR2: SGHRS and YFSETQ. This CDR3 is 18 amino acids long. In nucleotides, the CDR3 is TGCGCCAGCAGCTTGGGACAGGGGAGGGCTGCTGGGGCCAACGTCCTGACTTTC. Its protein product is CASSLGQGRAAGANVLTF.

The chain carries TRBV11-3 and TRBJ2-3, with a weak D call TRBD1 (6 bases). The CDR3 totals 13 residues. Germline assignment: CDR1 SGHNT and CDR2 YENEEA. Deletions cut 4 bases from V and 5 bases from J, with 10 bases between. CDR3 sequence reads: CASSSGQRDTQYF. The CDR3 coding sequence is TGTGCCAGCAGCTCCGGACAGCGAGATACGCAGTATTTT. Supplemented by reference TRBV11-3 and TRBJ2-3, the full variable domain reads EAGVVQSPRYKIIEKKQPVAFWCNPISGHNTLYWYLQNLGQGPELLIRYENEEAVDDSQLPKDRFSAERLKGVDSTLKIQPAELGDSAVYLCASSSGQRDTQYFGPGTRLTVL.

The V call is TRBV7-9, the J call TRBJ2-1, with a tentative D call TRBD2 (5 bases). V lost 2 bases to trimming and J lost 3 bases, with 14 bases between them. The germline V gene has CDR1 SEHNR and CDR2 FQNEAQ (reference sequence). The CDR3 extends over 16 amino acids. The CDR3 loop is CASSLMGEGGYNEQFF. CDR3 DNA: TGTGCCAGCAGCTTAATGGGAGAGGGTGGCTACAATGAGCAGTTCTTC.

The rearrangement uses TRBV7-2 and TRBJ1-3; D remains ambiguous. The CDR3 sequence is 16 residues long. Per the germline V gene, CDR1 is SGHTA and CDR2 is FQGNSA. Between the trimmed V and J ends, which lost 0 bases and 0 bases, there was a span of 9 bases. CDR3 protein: CASSLATRVSGNTIYF. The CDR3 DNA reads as TGTGCCAGCAGCTTAGCTACTCGGGTCTCTGGAAACACCATATATTTT.

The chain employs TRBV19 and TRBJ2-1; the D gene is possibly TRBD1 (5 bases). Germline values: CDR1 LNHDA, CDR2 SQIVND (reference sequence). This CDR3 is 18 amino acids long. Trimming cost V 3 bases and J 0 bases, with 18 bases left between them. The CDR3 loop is CASSMGRQLTHSYNEQFF. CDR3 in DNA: TGTGCCAGTAGTATGGGGCGGCAGCTTACTCACTCCTACAATGAGCAGTTCTTC.

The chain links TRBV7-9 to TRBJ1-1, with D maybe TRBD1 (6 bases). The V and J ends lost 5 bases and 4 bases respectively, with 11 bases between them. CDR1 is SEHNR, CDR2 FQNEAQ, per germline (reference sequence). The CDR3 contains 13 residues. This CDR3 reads CASSRGGGTEAFF. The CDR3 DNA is TGTGCCAGCAGCCGAGGAGGGGGCACTGAAGCTTTCTTT. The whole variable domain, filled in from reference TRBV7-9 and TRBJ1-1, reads DTGVSQNPRHKITKRGQNVTFRCDPISEHNRLYWYRQTLGQGPEFLTYFQNEAQLEKSRLLSDRFSAERPKGSFSTLEIQRTEQGDSAMYLCASSRGGGTEAFFGQGTRLTVV.

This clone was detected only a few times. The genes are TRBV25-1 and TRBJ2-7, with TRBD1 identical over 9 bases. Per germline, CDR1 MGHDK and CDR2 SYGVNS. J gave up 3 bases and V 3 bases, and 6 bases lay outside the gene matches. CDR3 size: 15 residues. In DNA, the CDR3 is TGTGCCAGCAGTGATTGGGGACAGGGATTCTACGAGCAGTACTTC. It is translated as CASSDWGQGFYEQYF.

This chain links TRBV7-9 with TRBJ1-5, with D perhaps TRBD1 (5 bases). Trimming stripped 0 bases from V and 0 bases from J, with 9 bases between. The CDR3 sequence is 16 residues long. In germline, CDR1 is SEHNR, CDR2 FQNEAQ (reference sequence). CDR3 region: CASSLAAGSSNQPQHF. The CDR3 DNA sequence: TGTGCCAGCAGCTTAGCGGCAGGGAGTAGCAATCAGCCCCAGCATTTT.

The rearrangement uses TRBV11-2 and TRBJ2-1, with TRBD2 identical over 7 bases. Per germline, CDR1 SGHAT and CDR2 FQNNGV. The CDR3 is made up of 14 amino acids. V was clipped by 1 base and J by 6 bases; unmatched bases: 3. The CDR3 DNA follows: TGTGCCAGCAGCTTAGCGGGAGGTGTCAATGAGCAGTTCTTC. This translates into CASSLAGGVNEQFF.

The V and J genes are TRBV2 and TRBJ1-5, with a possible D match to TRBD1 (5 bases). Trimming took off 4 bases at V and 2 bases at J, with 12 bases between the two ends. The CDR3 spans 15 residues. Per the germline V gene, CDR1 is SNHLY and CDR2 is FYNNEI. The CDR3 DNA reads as TGTGCCAGCAGTGCCGGGGAAGGGGGCAATCAGCCCCAGCATTTT. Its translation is CASSAGEGGNQPQHF.

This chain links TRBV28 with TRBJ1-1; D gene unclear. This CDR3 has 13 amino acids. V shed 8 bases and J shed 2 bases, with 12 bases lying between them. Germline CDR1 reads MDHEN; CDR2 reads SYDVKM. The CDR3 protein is CASARGGNTEAFF. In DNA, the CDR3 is TGTGCCAGCGCGCGGGGAGGAAACACTGAAGCTTTCTTT.

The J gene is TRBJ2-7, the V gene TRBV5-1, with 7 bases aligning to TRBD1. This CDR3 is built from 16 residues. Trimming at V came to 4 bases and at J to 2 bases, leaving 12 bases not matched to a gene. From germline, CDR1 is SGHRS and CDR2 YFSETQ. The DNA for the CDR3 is TGCGCCAGCAGCCCACTGTCCCGGGACAGAGCCTACGAGCAGTACTTC. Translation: CASSPLSRDRAYEQYF. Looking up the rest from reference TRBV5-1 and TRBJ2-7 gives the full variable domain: KAGVTQTPRYLIKTRGQQVTLSCSPISGHRSVSWYQQTPGQGLQFLFEYFSETQRNKGNFPGRFSGRQFSNSRSEMNVSTLELGDSALYLCASSPLSRDRAYEQYFGPGTRLTVT.

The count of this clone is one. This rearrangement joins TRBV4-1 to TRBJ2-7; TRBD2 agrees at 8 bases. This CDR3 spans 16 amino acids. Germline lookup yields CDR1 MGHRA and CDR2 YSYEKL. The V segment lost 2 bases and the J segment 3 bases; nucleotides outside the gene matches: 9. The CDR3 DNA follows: TGCGCCAGCAGCCAATCGGGGGGGGAGGGGAACTACGAGCAGTACTTC. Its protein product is CASSQSGGEGNYEQYF.

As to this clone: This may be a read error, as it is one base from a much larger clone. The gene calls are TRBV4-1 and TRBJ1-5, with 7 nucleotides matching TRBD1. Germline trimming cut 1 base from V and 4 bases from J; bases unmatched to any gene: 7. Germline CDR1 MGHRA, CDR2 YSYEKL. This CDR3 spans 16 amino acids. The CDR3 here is CASSQGQGVRNQPQHF. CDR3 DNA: TGCGCCAGCAGCCAAGGCCAGGGGGTACGGAATCAGCCCCAGCATTTT.

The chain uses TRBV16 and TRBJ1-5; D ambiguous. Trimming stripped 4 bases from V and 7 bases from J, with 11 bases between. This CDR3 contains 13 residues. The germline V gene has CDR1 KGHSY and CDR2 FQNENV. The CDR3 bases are TGTGCCAGCAGCCCTTTTCGGGAGCAGCCCCAGCATTTT. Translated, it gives CASSPFREQPQHF.

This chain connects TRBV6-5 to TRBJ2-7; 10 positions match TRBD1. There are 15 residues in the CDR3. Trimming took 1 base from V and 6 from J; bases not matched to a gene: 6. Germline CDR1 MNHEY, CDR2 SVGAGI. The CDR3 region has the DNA TGTGCCAGCAGTTACTTCGGGACAGGGGTCGGCGAGCAGTACTTC. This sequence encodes CASSYFGTGVGEQYF.

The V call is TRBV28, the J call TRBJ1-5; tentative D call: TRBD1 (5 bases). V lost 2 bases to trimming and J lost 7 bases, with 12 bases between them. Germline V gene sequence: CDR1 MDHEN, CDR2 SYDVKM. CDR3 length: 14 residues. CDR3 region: CASSLTGGAQPQHF. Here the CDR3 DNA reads TGTGCCAGCAGTTTAACGGGAGGGGCCCAGCCCCAGCATTTT.

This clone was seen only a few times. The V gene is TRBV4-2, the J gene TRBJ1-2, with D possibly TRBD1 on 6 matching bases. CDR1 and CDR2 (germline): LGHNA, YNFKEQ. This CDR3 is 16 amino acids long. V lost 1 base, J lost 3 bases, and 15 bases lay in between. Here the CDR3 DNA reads TGTGCCAGCAGCCAAGGGGAACAGGGTCGAGACTATGGCTACACCTTC. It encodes CASSQGEQGRDYGYTF.